This T cell receptor (beta chain) appears in the sequencing data of a study of beta chain features in type 1 diabetes. It was one heparinised blood draw, averaging around 120 mL, that each donor gave. The authors sorted CD4+ naive, central memory, regulatory and stem cell-like memory cells via CD45RO/CCR7/CD25/CD127/CD95/CD27. As every portion of the isolated RNA was reverse transcribed, the sequencing read expressed TCRB transcripts. TCRdb keeps only in-frame clones here, not all; method: immunoSEQ multiplex PCR. The table includes 640,000 or so clones, under 15% detected once. Overall study findings and caveats: There were fewer insertions and more deletions at the VDJ junctions of type 1 diabetes patients. When Type 1 diabetes patients were examined, their TCRB CDR3s proved moderately but significantly shorter in all four CD4+ subsets.

Concerning this clone itself: The antigen remains unidentified.

The germline CDR1 and CDR2 sequences are SEHNR and FQNEAQ (reference sequence). The CDR3 spans 12 residues. The germline V and J ends were trimmed by 1 base and 3 bases, with 3 bases remaining between them. The specimen was naive CD4+ T cells from blood. The chain uses TRBV7-9 and TRBJ1-1, with unresolved D. This TCR came from a man aged 18-30 years with type 1 diabetes. CDR3 coding DNA: TGTGCCAGCAGCTTAGAGTACACTGAAGCTTTCTTT. Amino acids: CASSLEYTEAFF.